Listed here are 6 T cell receptor beta chains from one sample, sequenced in a study of spatial heterogeneity in lung cancer. Using its own MiXCR run on the 5' RACE reads, TCRdb lists one record per CDR3 protein. The table includes roughly 11,000 distinct CDR3 sequences, about a tenth detected once. Time point here: blood at routine non-recurrence follow-up after resection. Sequenced here: PBMCs, sampled at follow-up. All receptors come from a female donor with early-stage non-small cell lung cancer.

This clonotype has ten or more counts. The chain joins TRBV5-1 to TRBJ2-1; 9 bases map to TRBD1. From germline, CDR1 is SGHRS and CDR2 YFSETQ. This CDR3 is 13 amino acids long. J gave up 9 bases and V 3 bases, and 4 bases lay outside the gene matches. DNA of the CDR3: TGCGCCAGCAGCTACAGGGGGCGTGGTGAGCAGTTCTTC. This translates into CASSYRGRGEQFF.

In its sample, this clonotype was seen many times. This chain links TRBV10-3 with TRBJ1-6, with TRBD1 identical over 10 bases. Trimming removed 5 bases from V and 3 bases from J; junction bases left unmatched: 7. The germline V gene has CDR1 ENHRY and CDR2 SYGVKD. The CDR3 is 17 amino acids. In DNA form, the CDR3 reads TGTGCCATCAGTCCTCGGGGGACAGGGGACTATAATTCACCCCTCCACTTT. Protein: CAISPRGTGDYNSPLHF.

This clonotype was picked up many times. The chain has TRBV28 and TRBJ2-5; TRBD2 agrees at 10 bases. Germline values: CDR1 MDHEN, CDR2 SYDVKM. The CDR3 covers 15 residues. The ends lost 3 bases at V and 5 bases at J; junction bases unmatched: 6. Here the CDR3 reads CASSFASGGVETQYF. CDR3 in DNA: TGTGCCAGCAGTTTTGCTAGCGGGGGTGTCGAGACCCAGTACTTC.

This clonotype was detected ten times or more. The rearrangement uses TRBV19 and TRBJ1-1; TRBD1 matches at 7 bases. Germline V gene data show CDR1 as LNHDA and CDR2 as SQIVND (reference sequence). There are 17 residues in the CDR3. In DNA form, the CDR3 reads TGTGCTTCCCGGGTCTGGGACAGCTTAGAACTGAACACTGAAGCTTTCTTT. Amino acids: CASRVWDSLELNTEAFF. Complete variable domain (other parts from reference TRBV19 and TRBJ1-1): DGGITQSPKYLFRKEGQNVTLSCEQNLNHDAMYWYRQDPGQGLRLIYYSQIVNDFQKGDIAEGYSVSREKKESFPLTVTSAQKNPTAFYLCASRVWDSLELNTEAFFGQGTRLTVV.

In its sample, this clonotype was seen many times. The chain links TRBV7-9 to TRBJ2-3, with 13 bases that match TRBD2. The CDR3 runs to 17 residues. V trimming: 0 bases; J trimming: 4 bases; junction bases outside the gene matches: 4. The germline V gene has CDR1 SEHNR and CDR2 FQNEAQ (reference sequence). The CDR3 DNA reads as TGTGCCAGCAGCTTAGCCCAGGGACTAGCGGGGTCAGATACGCAGTATTTT. Its protein product is CASSLAQGLAGSDTQYF.

The J gene is TRBJ2-5, the V gene TRBV7-9; D might be TRBD2 (5 bases). This CDR3 spans 13 amino acids. The V end was cut by 5 bases, the J end by 3 bases, with 10 bases between. CDR1 and CDR2 from the germline V gene are SEHNR and FQNEAQ (reference sequence). The CDR3 region is CASSPTREETQYF. The CDR3 region has the DNA TGTGCCAGCAGCCCAACTAGGGAAGAGACCCAGTACTTC.